This T cell receptor beta chain originates from a study of shared clonotypes between healthy human individuals. The CDR3 runs 15 residues. The germline gives CDR1 MNHEY, CDR2 SVGAGI. How the authors handled the data: With immunoSEQ giving junction-only sequences and no quality scores, filtering differed. Sequencing used immunoSEQ multiplex PCR; TCRdb keeps in-frame clones, though not all of them. V and J calls and clone size are given by that table; D and trimming were obtained from the DNA. There are 450,000 to 500,000 clones in the sample; about 78% occur only once, and about 12% lies in the top ten. The study enrolled healthy HIV-negative adults without recent acute infections or vaccinations as donors.

Input material: PBMCs. The chain carries TRBV6-5 and TRBJ2-5; TRBD1 agrees at 10 bases. Matching the DNA end better, TRBJ2-7 makes the J call doubtful. The receptor was isolated from a woman aged 40 to 50 in good health. Some clones in this sample may be carry-over from other donors' samples. DNA for the CDR3: TGTGCCAGCAGTTACAAGGACAGGGGGTTCAGCGAGCAGTACTTC. As protein: CASSYKDRGFSEQYF.